These 24 T cell receptor beta chains originate from one sample sequenced in a study of T cell clones after liver transplantation (dated by TCRdb to the late 2010s). The library came from the immunoSEQ multiplex PCR assay. The immuneACCESS repertoire file appears here via TCRdb, limited to in-frame rearrangements. These files lack a portion of the clones; in checked studies, under half of the deficit traces to unresolved V genes, and the cause of the others is not known. The sample profile shows roughly 19,000 clones; 85% to 90% of them were found once. Approximately 13% of the sample is held by the ten biggest clonotypes. The sequences come from CD8+ T cells from blood, collected 46 months after liver transplant. The source is a human patient who received a liver transplant. Following a transplant, some T cells may be graft donor cells, not patient cells.

V and J are TRBV7-9 and TRBJ2-1; 9 nucleotides line up with TRBD2. V shed 5 bases, J shed 4 bases, and the junction held 12 bases outside the gene matches. The CDR3 has 17 amino acids. Germline V gene data show CDR1 as SEHNR and CDR2 as FQNEAQ (reference sequence). The chain's CDR3 is CASSPGASGIAYNEQFF. The CDR3 coding sequence is TGTGCCAGCAGCCCCGGGGCTAGCGGGATTGCGTACAATGAGCAGTTCTTC.

The V gene is TRBV11-2, the J gene TRBJ2-7, with D tentatively TRBD1 (6 bases). This CDR3 has 15 amino acids. The germline V gene has CDR1 SGHAT and CDR2 FQNNGV. V was clipped by 1 base and J by 0 bases, with 10 bases between them. Here the CDR3 DNA reads TGTGCCAGCAGCTTAGTAATAGGGGGCTCCTACGAGCAGTACTTC. Its protein product is CASSLVIGGSYEQYF.

The chain recombines TRBV11-2 with TRBJ1-3; D perhaps matches TRBD1 (5 bases). The germline gives CDR1 SGHAT, CDR2 FQNNGV. V lost 6 bases and J 4 bases, leaving 16 bases between the germline ends. The CDR3 length is 15 residues. This CDR3 is CASSPPGGAGNTIYF. The CDR3 bases are TGTGCCAGCAGTCCCCCTGGAGGGGCCGGAAACACCATATATTTT.

As to this clone: One end of the junction fails to match germline, which may point to a read error. The chain has TRBV7-9 and TRBJ2-1; 8 bases line up with TRBD2. Germline loops: CDR1 SEHNR, CDR2 FQNEAQ (reference sequence). There are 16 residues in the CDR3. CDR3 region: CASSQEYERELNEQFF. In nucleotides, the CDR3 is TGCGCCAGCAGCCAAGAGTACGAGCGGGAGCTGAATGAGCAGTTCTTC.

The chain links TRBV7-9 to TRBJ1-1; tentatively, D is TRBD1 (5 bases). Trimming took 5 bases from V and 4 from J, leaving 17 bases between them. The CDR3 covers 15 residues. CDR1 and CDR2 from the germline V gene are SEHNR and FQNEAQ (reference sequence). The CDR3 sequence: CASSPRGIDFTEAFF. CDR3 nucleotide sequence: TGTGCCAGCAGCCCCCGGGGGATAGATTTCACTGAAGCTTTCTTT.

The rearrangement links TRBV27 to TRBJ2-6; 7 nucleotides agree with TRBD2. This CDR3 spans 15 amino acids. Germline CDR1 MNHEY, CDR2 SMNVEV (reference sequence). The ends lost 2 bases at V and 2 bases at J; junction bases unmatched: 0. The CDR3 region has the DNA TGTGCCAGCAGTTTAAGCGGGGCTGGGGCCAACGTCCTGACTTTC. Its protein product is CASSLSGAGANVLTF.

V and J are TRBV27 and TRBJ1-5; TRBD1 matches 7 bases. The CDR3 runs 15 residues. V gave up 2 bases and J gave up 5 bases; unmatched junction bases: 6. Germline values: CDR1 MNHEY, CDR2 SMNVEV (reference sequence). The chain's CDR3 is CASSLGGGGHQPQHF. In DNA form, the CDR3 reads TGTGCCAGCAGTTTAGGGGGAGGGGGCCATCAGCCCCAGCATTTT.

The V and J genes are TRBV5-6 and TRBJ1-2, with D unclear. Trimming took off 7 bases at V and 1 base at J, with 11 bases between the two ends. Germline CDR1 reads SGHDT; CDR2 reads YYEEEE. The CDR3 is 13 amino acids. The CDR3 bases are TGTGCCAGCGAATGGGGTGGTAACTATGGCTACACCTTC. It translates to CASEWGGNYGYTF.

V usage is TRBV18 and J usage is TRBJ2-3; TRBD2 matches 8 bases. Trimming took 0 bases from V and 7 from J; bases not matched to a gene: 9. CDR1 and CDR2 from the germline V gene are KGHSH and LQKENI. The CDR3 covers 16 residues. The CDR3 nucleotides read TGTGCCAGCTCACCACCTCCGGGAGGGCCTTCGAATACGCAGTATTTT. Amino acid sequence: CASSPPPGGPSNTQYF.

The chain uses TRBV28 and TRBJ2-7; 8 bases align to TRBD2. V gave up 6 bases and J gave up 0 bases; unmatched junction bases: 10. Germline V gene lookup returns CDR1 MDHEN and CDR2 SYDVKM. This CDR3 comprises 16 residues. This CDR3 reads CASSWAGGSTSYEQYF. The DNA of the CDR3 is TGTGCCAGCAGCTGGGCGGGGGGCTCTACCTCCTACGAGCAGTACTTC.

The genes are TRBV5-1 and TRBJ2-7; maybe TRBD1 (5 bases). Trimming removed 2 bases at V and 6 bases at J, with 15 bases between. Germline V gives CDR1 SGHRS, CDR2 YFSETQ. The CDR3 contains 14 residues. The CDR3 reads CASSFHRYLTEQYF. CDR3 nucleotide sequence: TGCGCCAGCAGCTTTCACAGGTACCTGACCGAGCAGTACTTC.

This clone was counted once. The V and J genes are TRBV6-5 and TRBJ2-7; 9 bases fit TRBD1. Germline CDR1 MNHEY, CDR2 SVGAGI. This CDR3 region has 15 residues. V lost 4 bases, J lost 5 bases, and 9 bases stayed unmatched. CDR3 DNA sequence: TGTGCCAGCAGTTGGGGACAGGGAATATCCAACGAGCAGTACTTC. Translating it yields CASSWGQGISNEQYF.

The chain links TRBV29-1 to TRBJ2-7, with D possibly matching TRBD2 (5 bases). Germline CDR1 SQVTM, CDR2 ANQGSEA. The V and J ends lost 7 bases and 5 bases respectively, with 15 bases between them. This CDR3 is 12 amino acids long. The CDR3 DNA is TGCAGCGCAACTCCGGGGAGCCACGAGCAGTACTTC. It encodes CSATPGSHEQYF.

V usage is TRBV27 and J usage is TRBJ2-7, with 9 positions matching TRBD1. Per germline, CDR1 MNHEY and CDR2 SMNVEV (reference sequence). The CDR3 totals 14 residues. Unmatched junction bases numbered 6, after V lost 5 bases and J lost 4 bases. CDR3 coding DNA: TGTGCCAGCAGTGCGGGACAGGGTCGGTACGAGCAGTACTTC. Its protein is CASSAGQGRYEQYF.

The CDR3 nucleotides read TGTGCCAGCAGCTTAGATATTGGCAGGGGGCTATACGAGCAGTACTTC. Protein sequence: CASSLDIGRGLYEQYF. The genes are TRBV11-2 and TRBJ2-7; TRBD1 matches at 8 bases. CDR1 and CDR2 from the germline V gene are SGHAT and FQNNGV. V dropped 0 bases and J dropped 4; count of bases not matched to a gene: 8. This CDR3 has 16 amino acids.

This clone is a singleton in its sample. The J gene is TRBJ1-5, the V gene TRBV10-2, with D tentatively TRBD1 (6 bases). Germline CDR1 and CDR2: WSHSY and SAAADI. V was cut by 0 bases and J by 7 bases, with 19 bases left in between. The CDR3 length is 17 residues. The CDR3 DNA reads TGCGCCAGCAGTGAGTCATCCAGGACGGGGGCAAGCCAGCCCCAGCATTTT. Translation: CASSESSRTGASQPQHF.

J is TRBJ2-1 and V is TRBV16; the D is unclear. There are 15 residues in the CDR3. Trimming left V 0 bases short and J 3 bases short, with 9 bases between. Germline CDR1 KGHSY, CDR2 FQNENV. The CDR3 spells CASSQSPGNYNEQFF. CDR3 nucleotides: TGTGCCAGCAGCCAATCACCGGGCAACTACAATGAGCAGTTCTTC.

CDR3 in DNA: TGTGCCAGCAGTGATCGGGCACTAGCGGTTTGGTCAGATACGCAGTATTTT. Encoded protein: CASSDRALAVWSDTQYF. V and J are TRBV2 and TRBJ2-3, with TRBD2 identical over 8 bases. V shed 3 bases, J shed 4 bases, and the junction held 12 bases outside the gene matches. This CDR3 has 17 residues. Germline V CDR1 and CDR2: SNHLY, FYNNEI.

This chain uses TRBV27 with TRBJ2-7, with D perhaps given as TRBD1 or TRBD2 (5 bases each). Trimming removed 8 bases from V and 3 bases from J, with 17 bases in between. The V gene's germline CDR1 is MNHEY and CDR2 SMNVEV (reference sequence). The CDR3 extends over 14 amino acids. The chain's CDR3 is CASSTRGTNYEQYF. Here the CDR3 DNA reads TGTGCCAGCTCTACGAGGGGAACAAACTACGAGCAGTACTTC.

V is TRBV29-1 and J is TRBJ1-1; no definite D call. The CDR3 runs 13 residues. CDR1 is SQVTM and CDR2 is ANQGSEA in the germline V gene. The V end lost 0 bases, the J end lost 7 bases, and 12 bases lay between the germline ends. CDR3 residues: CSVEDRRSGEAFF. The CDR3 DNA reads TGCAGCGTTGAAGATCGTCGGAGTGGTGAAGCTTTCTTT.

The chain combines TRBV7-9 with TRBJ1-2; the match to TRBD1 covers 7 bases. Germline CDR1 and CDR2: SEHNR and FQNEAQ (reference sequence). The V and J ends lost 2 bases and 0 bases, in that order; junction bases with no gene match: 15. The CDR3 length is 19 residues. CDR3 sequence reads: CASSLLTGTEDTANYGYTF. DNA for the CDR3: TGTGCCAGCAGCTTACTGACCGGGACAGAAGATACTGCTAACTATGGCTACACCTTC.

This chain links TRBV25-1 with TRBJ2-1; D remains ambiguous. Trimming stripped 7 bases from V and 8 bases from J, with 27 bases between. Germline CDR1 MGHDK, CDR2 SYGVNS. This CDR3 region has 17 residues. This CDR3 is CASTPYSGQRQPDEQFF. The CDR3 nucleotides read TGTGCCAGCACCCCCTACTCCGGGCAGAGGCAGCCCGATGAGCAGTTCTTC. Looking up the rest from reference TRBV25-1 and TRBJ2-1 gives the full variable domain: EADIYQTPRYLVIGTGKKITLECSQTMGHDKMYWYQQDPGMELHLIHYSYGVNSTEKGDLSSESTVSRIRTEHFPLTLESARPSHTSQYLCASTPYSGQRQPDEQFFGPGTRLTVL.

The chain has TRBV28 and TRBJ1-5; D remains unclear. Trimming left V 4 bases short and J 9 bases short, with 7 bases between. The CDR3 is made up of 11 amino acids. Germline CDR1 is MDHEN and CDR2 is SYDVKM. Written as DNA, the CDR3 is TGTGCCAGCAGTTGGAGTGGGCCCCAGCATTTT. Translated: CASSWSGPQHF.

The chain is built from TRBV5-1 and TRBJ2-1; 14 bases are shared with TRBD2. The CDR3 is made up of 12 amino acids. Germline loops: CDR1 SGHRS, CDR2 YFSETQ. With 4 bases clipped from V and 15 bases from J, the junction kept 3 bases outside the gene matches. The CDR3 here is CASSNGLAGGFF. The CDR3 region has the DNA TGCGCCAGCAGCAATGGACTAGCGGGAGGGTTCTTC.